This T cell receptor (beta chain) was captured in a study of blood T cell repertoires in COVID-19. Across the study: Collection of acute and convalescent COVID-19 samples took place in the United States, Italy and Spain.

Original analysis: Nucleated cell number was recorded as an estimate derived from reference gene primer amplification. TCRdb's table, derived via immunoSEQ multiplex PCR, lists solely in-frame clones and lacks some. V and J calls and clone size are those listed in that table; D and trimming were worked out from the DNA. The profile covers under 50,000 clones, with about four fifths appearing a single time and roughly 40% taken by the ten largest. There are 10 residues in the CDR3. V lost 5 bases and J lost 5, with 3 bases in between. Germline CDR1 is MDHEN and CDR2 is SYDVKM. The chain employs TRBV28 and TRBJ2-5; D is unclear. The sequence derives from an elderly man with active or convalescent COVID-19. The sequenced material came from peripheral blood. The CDR3 nucleotides are TGTGCCAGCAGTGAGGAGACCCAGTACTTC. Translated: CASSEETQYF.